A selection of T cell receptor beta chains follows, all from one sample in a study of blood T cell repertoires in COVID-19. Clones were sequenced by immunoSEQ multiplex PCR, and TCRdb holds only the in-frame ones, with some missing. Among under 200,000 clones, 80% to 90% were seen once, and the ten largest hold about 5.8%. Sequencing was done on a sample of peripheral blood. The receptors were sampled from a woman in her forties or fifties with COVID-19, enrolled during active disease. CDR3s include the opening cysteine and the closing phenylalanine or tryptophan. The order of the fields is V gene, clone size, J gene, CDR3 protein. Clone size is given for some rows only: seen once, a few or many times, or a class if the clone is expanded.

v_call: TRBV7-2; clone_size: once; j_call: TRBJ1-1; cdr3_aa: CASSLVVRGNTEAFF
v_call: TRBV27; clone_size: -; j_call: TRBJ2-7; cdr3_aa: CATGRGGEQYF
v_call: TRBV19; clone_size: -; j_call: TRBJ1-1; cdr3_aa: CASSIVGQGPEAFF
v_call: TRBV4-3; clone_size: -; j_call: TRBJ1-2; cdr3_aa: CASSQDGRDSYGYTF
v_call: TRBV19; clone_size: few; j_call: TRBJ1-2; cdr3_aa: CASSGDSRPNYGYTF
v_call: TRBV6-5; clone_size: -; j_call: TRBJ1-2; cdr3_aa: CASSRPQGSGYTF
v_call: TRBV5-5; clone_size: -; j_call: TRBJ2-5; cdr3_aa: CASSTRLAGGQETQYF
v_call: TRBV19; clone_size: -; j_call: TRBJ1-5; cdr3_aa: CASSIGGYSNQPQHF
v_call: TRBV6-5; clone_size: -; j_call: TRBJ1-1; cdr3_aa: CASSYSVTRDTEAFF
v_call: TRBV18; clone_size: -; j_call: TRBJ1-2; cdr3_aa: CASSPPAWGDGYTF
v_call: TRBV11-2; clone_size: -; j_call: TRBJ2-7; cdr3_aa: CASSLVRREQYF
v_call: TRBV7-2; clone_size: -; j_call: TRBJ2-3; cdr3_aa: CASSLARTSGYTDTQYF
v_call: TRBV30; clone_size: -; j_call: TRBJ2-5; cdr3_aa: CAWSAQRGTQETQYF
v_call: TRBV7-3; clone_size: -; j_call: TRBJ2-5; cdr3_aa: CASSLTAPGTAEETQYF
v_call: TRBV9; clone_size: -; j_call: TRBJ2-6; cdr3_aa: CASSAEGQGISGANVLTF
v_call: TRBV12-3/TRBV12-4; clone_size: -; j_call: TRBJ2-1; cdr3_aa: CASSQDRGNEQFF
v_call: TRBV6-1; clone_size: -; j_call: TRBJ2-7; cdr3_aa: CASSEGRIAGSTYEQYF
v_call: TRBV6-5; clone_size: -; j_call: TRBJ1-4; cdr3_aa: CASTLDRGIEKLFF
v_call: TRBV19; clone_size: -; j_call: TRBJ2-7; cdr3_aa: CASQKAGGFGEQYF
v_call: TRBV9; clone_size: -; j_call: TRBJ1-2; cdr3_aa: CASSVDVANYGYTF
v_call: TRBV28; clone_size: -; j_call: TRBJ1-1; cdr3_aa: CASSAPLGGRAFF
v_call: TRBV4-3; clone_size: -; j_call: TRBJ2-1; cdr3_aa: CASSQASAGNNEQFF
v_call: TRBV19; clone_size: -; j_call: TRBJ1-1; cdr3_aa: CASSTIGGRTEAFF
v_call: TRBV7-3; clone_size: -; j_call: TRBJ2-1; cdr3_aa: CASSSPPGNEQFF
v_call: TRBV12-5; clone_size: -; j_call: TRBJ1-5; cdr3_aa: CASGSGGRGINQPQHF
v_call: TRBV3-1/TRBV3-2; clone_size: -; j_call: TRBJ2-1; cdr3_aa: CASSSIEQGKVPNEQFF
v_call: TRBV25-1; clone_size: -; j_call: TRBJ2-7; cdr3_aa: CASSDPGSTGLYEQYF
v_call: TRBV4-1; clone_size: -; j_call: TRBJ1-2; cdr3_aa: CASSQDQGYGYTF
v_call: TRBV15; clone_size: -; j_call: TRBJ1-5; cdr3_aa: CATSRDTPDRDSEYQPQHF
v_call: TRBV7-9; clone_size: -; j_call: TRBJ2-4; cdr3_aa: CASSPTLEDIQYF
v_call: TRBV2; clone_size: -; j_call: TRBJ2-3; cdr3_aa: CASSENPGLPTDTQYF
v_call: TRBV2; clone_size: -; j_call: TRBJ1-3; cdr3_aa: CASSGQASSGNTIYF
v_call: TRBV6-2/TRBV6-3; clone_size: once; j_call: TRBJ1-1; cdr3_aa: CASSQGRTEAFF
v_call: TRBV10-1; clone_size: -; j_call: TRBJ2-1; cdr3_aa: CASSVGGGAGSTNEQFF
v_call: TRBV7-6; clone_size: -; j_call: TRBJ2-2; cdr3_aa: CASSYSGGGNTGELFF
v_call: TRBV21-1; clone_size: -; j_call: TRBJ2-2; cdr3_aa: CASSNSPRGGNTGELFF
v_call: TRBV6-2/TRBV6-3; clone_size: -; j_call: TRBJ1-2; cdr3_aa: CASSYSSQVGFYGYTF
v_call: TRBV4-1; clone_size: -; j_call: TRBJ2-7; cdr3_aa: CASSQGQSSGGLFYEQYF
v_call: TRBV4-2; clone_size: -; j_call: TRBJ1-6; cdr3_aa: CASSQDLTHLDNSPLHF
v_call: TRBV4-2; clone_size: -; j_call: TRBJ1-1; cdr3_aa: CASSHEQGDAFF
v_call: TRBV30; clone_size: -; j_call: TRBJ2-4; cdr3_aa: CAWSVGGLDIQYF
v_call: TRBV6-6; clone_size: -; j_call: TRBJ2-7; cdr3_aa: CASSRQGSYEQYF
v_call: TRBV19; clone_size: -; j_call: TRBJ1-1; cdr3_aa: CASSIPGTEAFF
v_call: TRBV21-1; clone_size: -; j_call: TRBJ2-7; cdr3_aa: CASSKDRGPYEQYF